This TCR beta chain is from a study of long-term antiretroviral therapy in people with HIV. The libraries were made with immunoSEQ v3.0 at survey level. The repertoire was sequenced with immunoSEQ multiplex PCR; TCRdb's copy has only in-frame clones and lacks some. The sample records under 25,000 clones, around 83% being singletons. CDR3 length equals 13 residues. J gave up 8 bases and V 6 bases, and 2 bases lay outside the gene matches. The germline V gene has CDR1 SNHLY and CDR2 FYNNEI. The specimen was unsorted PBMCs, collected 1.3 years after starting antiretroviral therapy. The chain uses TRBV2 and TRBJ1-4, with TRBD1 matching 11 bases. The TCR sequence derives from a man between 60 and 70 years old with HIV. In DNA form, the CDR3 reads TGTGCCAGCAGGGACAGGGGGCGAGAAAAACTGTTTTTT. This translates into CASRDRGREKLFF. Full variable domain (outside the CDR3, taken from reference TRBV2 and TRBJ1-4): EPEVTQTPSHQVTQMGQEVILRCVPISNHLYFYWYRQILGQKVEFLVSFYNNEISEKSEIFDDQFSVERPDGSNFTLKIRSTKLEDSAMYFCASRDRGREKLFFGSGTQLSVL.